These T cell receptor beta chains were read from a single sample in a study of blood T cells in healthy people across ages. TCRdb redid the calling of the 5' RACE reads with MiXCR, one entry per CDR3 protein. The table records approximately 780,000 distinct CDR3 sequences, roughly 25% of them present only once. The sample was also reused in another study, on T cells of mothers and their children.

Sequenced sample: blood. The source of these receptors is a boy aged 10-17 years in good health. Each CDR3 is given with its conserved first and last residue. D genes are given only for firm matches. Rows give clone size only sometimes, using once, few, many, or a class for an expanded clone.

CDR3aa: CASSLQGEPYNEQFF
CDR3nt: TGTGCCAGCAGTTTACAGGGGGAACCCTACAATGAGCAGTTCTTC
j_gene: TRBJ2-1
abundance: few
d_gene: TRBD1
v_gene: TRBV28

CDR3aa: CASSLWEGTGVDEQFF
CDR3nt: TGTGCCAGCAGTTTATGGGAAGGGACAGGGGTCGATGAGCAGTTCTTC
j_gene: TRBJ2-1
abundance: -
d_gene: TRBD1
v_gene: TRBV28

CDR3aa: CASSSSGGSIQYF
CDR3nt: TGTGCCAGCAGCTCAAGTGGCGGGAGCATTCAGTACTTC
j_gene: TRBJ2-4
abundance: -
d_gene: TRBD2
v_gene: TRBV7-8

CDR3aa: CASSLWGSGGGNEQFF
CDR3nt: TGTGCCAGCAGCTTATGGGGTAGCGGGGGGGGGAATGAGCAGTTCTTC
j_gene: TRBJ2-1
abundance: -
d_gene: TRBD2
v_gene: TRBV7-3

CDR3aa: CSVEGGEEGGYTF
CDR3nt: TGCAGCGTTGAAGGCGGGGAAGAGGGCGGCTACACCTTC
j_gene: TRBJ1-2
abundance: -
d_gene: -
v_gene: TRBV29-1

CDR3aa: CATSRVPVSYEQYF
CDR3nt: TGTGCCACCAGCAGAGTTCCGGTGTCCTACGAGCAGTACTTC
j_gene: TRBJ2-7
abundance: few
d_gene: -
v_gene: TRBV15

CDR3aa: CSARVPGTGDFYNEQFF
CDR3nt: TGCAGTGCTAGAGTGCCCGGGACAGGGGACTTTTACAATGAGCAGTTCTTC
j_gene: TRBJ2-1
abundance: -
d_gene: TRBD1
v_gene: TRBV20-1

CDR3aa: CAISESTDTQYF
CDR3nt: TGTGCCATCAGTGAGTCGACAGATACGCAGTATTTT
j_gene: TRBJ2-3
abundance: many
d_gene: -
v_gene: TRBV10-3

CDR3aa: CASSLYRVEAFF
CDR3nt: TGTGCCAGCTCACTATACAGGGTTGAAGCTTTCTTT
j_gene: TRBJ1-1
abundance: -
d_gene: -
v_gene: TRBV18

CDR3aa: CASFVQGAHTEAFF
CDR3nt: TGTGCCAGCTTCGTACAGGGGGCGCACACTGAAGCTTTCTTT
j_gene: TRBJ1-1
abundance: -
d_gene: TRBD1
v_gene: TRBV12-3/TRBV12-4

CDR3aa: CSASLPGTSEETQYF
CDR3nt: TGCAGTGCTAGCCTACCCGGGACTAGCGAAGAGACCCAGTACTTC
j_gene: TRBJ2-5
abundance: -
d_gene: TRBD2
v_gene: TRBV20-1

CDR3aa: CASNRGQARRTDTQYF
CDR3nt: TGTGCCAGCAACCGAGGACAGGCCCGTCGTACAGATACGCAGTATTTT
j_gene: TRBJ2-3
abundance: -
d_gene: TRBD1
v_gene: TRBV3-1

CDR3aa: CASSPDLAQETQYF
CDR3nt: TGTGCCAGCAGTCCAGATCTTGCACAAGAGACCCAGTACTTC
j_gene: TRBJ2-5
abundance: -
d_gene: -
v_gene: TRBV27

CDR3aa: CASRSWETQYF
CDR3nt: TGTGCCAGCAGGTCATGGGAGACCCAGTACTTC
j_gene: TRBJ2-5
abundance: few
d_gene: -
v_gene: TRBV6-2/TRBV6-3

CDR3aa: CASSYGPHQPQHF
CDR3nt: TGTGCCAGCAGTTACGGCCCTCATCAGCCCCAGCATTTT
j_gene: TRBJ1-5
abundance: -
d_gene: -
v_gene: TRBV12-3/TRBV12-4

CDR3aa: CASSRDTRALNSPLHF
CDR3nt: TGCGCCAGCAGCCGGGATACGAGGGCCCTAAATTCACCCCTCCACTTT
j_gene: TRBJ1-6
abundance: -
d_gene: -
v_gene: TRBV4-1

CDR3aa: CSVAIGEETQYF
CDR3nt: TGCAGCGTTGCGATAGGGGAAGAGACCCAGTACTTC
j_gene: TRBJ2-5
abundance: -
d_gene: -
v_gene: TRBV29-1

CDR3aa: CASSQDPRQGGGELFF
CDR3nt: TGCGCCAGCAGCCAAGATCCGAGACAGGGTGGCGGGGAGCTGTTTTTT
j_gene: TRBJ2-2
abundance: -
d_gene: TRBD1
v_gene: TRBV4-3

CDR3aa: CASSGQGRWGYTF
CDR3nt: TGTGCCAGCAGTGGACAGGGCCGGTGGGGCTACACCTTC
j_gene: TRBJ1-2
abundance: few
d_gene: TRBD1
v_gene: TRBV2

CDR3aa: CSVAGTGNYGYTF
CDR3nt: TGCAGCGTGGCCGGGACAGGGAACTATGGCTACACCTTC
j_gene: TRBJ1-2
abundance: -
d_gene: TRBD1
v_gene: TRBV29-1

CDR3aa: CSVRGRLNEKLFF
CDR3nt: TGCAGCGTCCGGGGCCGCCTTAATGAAAAACTGTTTTTT
j_gene: TRBJ1-4
abundance: few
d_gene: -
v_gene: TRBV29-1

CDR3aa: CASAFRGNTDTQYF
CDR3nt: TGTGCCAGCGCCTTTAGGGGGAACACAGATACGCAGTATTTT
j_gene: TRBJ2-3
abundance: -
d_gene: -
v_gene: TRBV7-2

CDR3aa: CAISETGQGGSQYF
CDR3nt: TGTGCCATCAGTGAGACGGGACAGGGTGGTAGCCAGTACTTC
j_gene: TRBJ2-5
abundance: few
d_gene: TRBD1
v_gene: TRBV10-3

CDR3aa: CASSAFRGEAFF
CDR3nt: TGTGCCAGCAGTGCTTTTCGGGGAGAAGCTTTCTTT
j_gene: TRBJ1-1
abundance: -
d_gene: -
v_gene: TRBV6-1

CDR3aa: CASTGQTNEKLFF
CDR3nt: TGTGCCAGCACGGGACAGACTAATGAAAAACTGTTTTTT
j_gene: TRBJ1-4
abundance: few
d_gene: TRBD1
v_gene: TRBV18

CDR3aa: CASSGVDRGDYEQYF
CDR3nt: TGTGCCAGCAGCGGGGTCGACAGGGGTGACTACGAGCAGTACTTC
j_gene: TRBJ2-7
abundance: once
d_gene: TRBD1
v_gene: TRBV7-9